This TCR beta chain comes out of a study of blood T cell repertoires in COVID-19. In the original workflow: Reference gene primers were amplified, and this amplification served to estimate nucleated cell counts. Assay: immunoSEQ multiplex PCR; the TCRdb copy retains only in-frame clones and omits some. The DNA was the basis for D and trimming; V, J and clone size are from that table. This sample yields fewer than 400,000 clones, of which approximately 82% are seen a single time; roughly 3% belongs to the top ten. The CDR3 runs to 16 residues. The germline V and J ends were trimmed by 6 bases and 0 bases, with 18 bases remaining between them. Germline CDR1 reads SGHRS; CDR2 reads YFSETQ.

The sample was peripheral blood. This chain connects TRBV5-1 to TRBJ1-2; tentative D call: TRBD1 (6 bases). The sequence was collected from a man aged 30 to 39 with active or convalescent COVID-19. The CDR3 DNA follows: TGCGCCAGCACACGGACAGCCAGTTCCACTAACTATGGCTACACCTTC. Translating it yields CASTRTASSTNYGYTF.